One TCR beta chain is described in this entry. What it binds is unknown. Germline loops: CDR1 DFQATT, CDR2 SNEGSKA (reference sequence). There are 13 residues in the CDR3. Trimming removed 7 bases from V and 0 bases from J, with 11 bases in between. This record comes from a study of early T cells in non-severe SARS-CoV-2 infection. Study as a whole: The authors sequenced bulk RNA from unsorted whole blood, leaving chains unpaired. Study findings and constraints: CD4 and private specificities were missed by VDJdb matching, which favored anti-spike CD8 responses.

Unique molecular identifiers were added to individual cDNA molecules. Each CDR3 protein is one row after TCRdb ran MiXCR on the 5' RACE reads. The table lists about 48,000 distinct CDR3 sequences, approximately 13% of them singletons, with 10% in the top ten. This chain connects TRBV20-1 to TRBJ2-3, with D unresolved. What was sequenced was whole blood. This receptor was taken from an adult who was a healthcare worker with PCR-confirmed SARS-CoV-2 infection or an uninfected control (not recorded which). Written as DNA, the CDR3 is TGCAGTGGACCTAGGGCTAGCACAGATACGCAGTATTTT. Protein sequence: CSGPRASTDTQYF.